This T cell receptor beta chain was obtained from a study of T cell responses to AZD1222 COVID-19 vaccine. Background on the study: Analysis merged second doses at about 4 or about 12 weeks. Study outcomes and limitations: At study baseline, merely five or six AZD1222 recipients were seropositive.

Germline assignment: CDR1 SGDLS and CDR2 YYNGEE. Trimming took off 0 bases at V and 2 bases at J, with 12 bases between the two ends. CDR3 length equals 16 residues. Only in-frame clones appear in the TCRdb table, and some are missing; sequencing was by immunoSEQ multiplex PCR. The table records approximately 100,000 clones, about 90% of them present only once. To note about this clone: Its antigen is not known.

The clonotype was recovered from an adult in good health. The sequenced sample was peripheral blood, obtained on day 0 of AZD1222 vaccination. The rearrangement links TRBV9 to TRBJ2-1; D unresolved. Written as DNA, the CDR3 is TGTGCCAGCAGCGTAGCTGCCGGGCTAGCCTACAATGAGCAGTTCTTC. This encodes CASSVAAGLAYNEQFF. Supplemented by reference TRBV9 and TRBJ2-1, the full variable domain reads DSGVTQTPKHLITATGQRVTLRCSPRSGDLSVYWYQQSLDQGLQFLIQYYNGEERAKGNILERFSAQQFPDLHSELNLSSLELGDSALYFCASSVAAGLAYNEQFFGPGTRLTVL.